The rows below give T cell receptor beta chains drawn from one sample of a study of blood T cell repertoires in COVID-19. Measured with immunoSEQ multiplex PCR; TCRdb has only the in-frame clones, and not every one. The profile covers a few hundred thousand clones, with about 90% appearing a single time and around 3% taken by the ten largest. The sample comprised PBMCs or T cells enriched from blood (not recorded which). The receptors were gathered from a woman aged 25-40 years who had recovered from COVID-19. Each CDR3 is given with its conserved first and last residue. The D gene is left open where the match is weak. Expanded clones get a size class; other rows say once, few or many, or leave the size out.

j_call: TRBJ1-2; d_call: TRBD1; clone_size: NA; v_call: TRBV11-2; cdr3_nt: TGTGCCAGCAGCTTTGGGACAGGATTGGGAAAGGGCTACACCTTC; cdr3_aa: CASSFGTGLGKGYTF
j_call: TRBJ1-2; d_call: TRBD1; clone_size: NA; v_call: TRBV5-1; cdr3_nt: TGCGCCAGCAGCTCACCGGGACAGACTGTCTATGGCTACACCTTC; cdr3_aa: CASSSPGQTVYGYTF
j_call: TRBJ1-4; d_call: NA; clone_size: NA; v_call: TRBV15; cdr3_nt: TGTGCCACCAGCAGAGGCCGGTTAACTAATGAAAAACTGTTTTTT; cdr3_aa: CATSRGRLTNEKLFF
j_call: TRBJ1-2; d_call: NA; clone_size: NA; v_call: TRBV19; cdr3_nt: TGTGCCAGTGAGGGGTGGCAGGGGAACGATGGCTACACCTTC; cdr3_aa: CASEGWQGNDGYTF
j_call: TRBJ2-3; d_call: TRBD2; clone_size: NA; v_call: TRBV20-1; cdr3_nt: TGCAGTGCTAGTCGAGTGGCGGGGGGCACAGATACGCAGTATTTT; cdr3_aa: CSASRVAGGTDTQYF
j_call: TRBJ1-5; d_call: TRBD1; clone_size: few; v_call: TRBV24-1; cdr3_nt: TGTGCCACCAGTGATCACAGGGGATTCTGGCCCCAGCATTTT; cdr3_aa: CATSDHRGFWPQHF
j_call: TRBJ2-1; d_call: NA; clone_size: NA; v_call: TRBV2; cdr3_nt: TGTGCCAGCACTCCCCTTGGGGCCGCCGGCAATGAGCAGTTCTTC; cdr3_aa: CASTPLGAAGNEQFF
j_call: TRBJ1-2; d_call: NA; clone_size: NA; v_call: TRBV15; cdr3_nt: TGTGCCACCAGCAGACCCTACAGGGTGGATGGCTACACCTTC; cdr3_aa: CATSRPYRVDGYTF
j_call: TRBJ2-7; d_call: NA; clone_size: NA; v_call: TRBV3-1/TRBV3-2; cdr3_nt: TGTGCCAGCAGCCAAGACGACAGAGGGGGTACCTACGAGCAGTACTTC; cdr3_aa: CASSQDDRGGTYEQYF
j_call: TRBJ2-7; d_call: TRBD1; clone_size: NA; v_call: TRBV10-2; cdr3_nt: TGCGCCAGCAGTGAGTCCTGGGACAGGGACTCCTACGAGCAGTACTTC; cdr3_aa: CASSESWDRDSYEQYF
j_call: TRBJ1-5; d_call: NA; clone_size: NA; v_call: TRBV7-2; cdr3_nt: TGTGCCAGCAGATTTTCTTCGACTGTAGAGCCCCAGCATTTT; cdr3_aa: CASRFSSTVEPQHF
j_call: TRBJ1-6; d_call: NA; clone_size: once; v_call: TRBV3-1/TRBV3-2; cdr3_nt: TGTGCCAGCAGCCAAGACCTCTCACCCCTCCACTTT; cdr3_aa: CASSQDLSPLHF
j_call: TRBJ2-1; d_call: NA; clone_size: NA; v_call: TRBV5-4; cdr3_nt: TGTGCCAGCAGCTTGGGGGGCTTCACTAACTACAATGAGCAGTTCTTC; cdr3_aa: CASSLGGFTNYNEQFF
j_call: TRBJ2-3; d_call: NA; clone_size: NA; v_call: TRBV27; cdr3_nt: TGTGCCAGCACCTCCCCAGGATCCACAGATACGCAGTATTTT; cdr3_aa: CASTSPGSTDTQYF
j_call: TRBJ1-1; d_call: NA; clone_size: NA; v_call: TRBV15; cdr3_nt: TGTGCCACCAGCAGAGCTATCTTTTTGGGAGAGAACACTGAAGCTTTCTTT; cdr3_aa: CATSRAIFLGENTEAFF
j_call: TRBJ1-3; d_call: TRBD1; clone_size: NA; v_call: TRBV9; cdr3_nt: TGTGCCAGCAGCGCCCGGACAGGTTCTGATGGAAACACCATATATTTT; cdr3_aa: CASSARTGSDGNTIYF
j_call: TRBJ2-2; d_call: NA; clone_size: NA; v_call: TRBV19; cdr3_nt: TGTGCCAGTAGTATCGGCCAGTGGGGGCCATCTCGCGCGAACACCGGGGAGCTGTTTTTT; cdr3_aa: CASSIGQWGPSRANTGELFF
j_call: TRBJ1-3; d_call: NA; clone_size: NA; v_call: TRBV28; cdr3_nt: TGTGCCAGCAGTTTAGTGGGAGGGAGCGCTGGAAACACCATATATTTT; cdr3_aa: CASSLVGGSAGNTIYF
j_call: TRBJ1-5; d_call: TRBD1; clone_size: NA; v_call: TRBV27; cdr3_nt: TGTGCCAGCAGTTTTGCACAGGGGGCACATCAGCCCCAGCATTTT; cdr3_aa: CASSFAQGAHQPQHF
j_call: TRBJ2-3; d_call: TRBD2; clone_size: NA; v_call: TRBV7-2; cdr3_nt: TGTGCCAGCAGCTCGCCCCTAACTAGCGGCAGTAGCACAGATACGCAGTATTTT; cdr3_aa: CASSSPLTSGSSTDTQYF
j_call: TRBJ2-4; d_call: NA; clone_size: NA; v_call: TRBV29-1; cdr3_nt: TGCAGCGTTGGCCCCAGGGGGGACATTCAGTACTTC; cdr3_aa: CSVGPRGDIQYF
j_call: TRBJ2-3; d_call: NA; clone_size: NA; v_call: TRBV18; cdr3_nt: TGTGCCAGCTCACCACGAGGCTCGAGCACAGATACGCAGTATTTT; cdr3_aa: CASSPRGSSTDTQYF
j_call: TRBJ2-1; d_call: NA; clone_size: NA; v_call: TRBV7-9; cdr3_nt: TGTGCCAGCAGCTTAGCACTTAACAATGAGCAGTTCTTC; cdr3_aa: CASSLALNNEQFF
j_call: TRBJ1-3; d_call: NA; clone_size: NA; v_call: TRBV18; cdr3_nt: TGTGCCAGCTCACCACCACTGCCCTCTGGAAACACCATATATTTT; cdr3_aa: CASSPPLPSGNTIYF
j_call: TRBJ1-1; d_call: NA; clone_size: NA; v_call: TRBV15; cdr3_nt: TGTGCCACCAGAGTGGGACAACTGAACACTGAAGCTTTCTTT; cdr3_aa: CATRVGQLNTEAFF
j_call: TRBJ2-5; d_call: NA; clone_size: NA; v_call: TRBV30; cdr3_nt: TGTGCCTGGAGTGTGGACCGGGGGGAGACCCAGTACTTC; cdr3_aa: CAWSVDRGETQYF
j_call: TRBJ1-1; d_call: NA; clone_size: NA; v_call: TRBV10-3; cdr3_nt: TGTGCCGTAAAGACAGGCGCCCTAATGAACACTGAAGCTTTCTTT; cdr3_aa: CAVKTGALMNTEAFF
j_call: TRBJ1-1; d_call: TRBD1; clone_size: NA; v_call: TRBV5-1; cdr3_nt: TGCGCCAGCATTGGGGACAGCGATGAAGCTTTCTTT; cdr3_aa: CASIGDSDEAFF
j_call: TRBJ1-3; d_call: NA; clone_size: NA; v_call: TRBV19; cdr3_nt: TGTGCCAGTAGTATAGAGACAGGCGGAAACACCATATATTTT; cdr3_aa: CASSIETGGNTIYF
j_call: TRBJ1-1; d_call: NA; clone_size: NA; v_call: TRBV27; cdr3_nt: TGTGCCAGCAGTTCACGGACAGAGAACACTGAAGCTTTCTTT; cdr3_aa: CASSSRTENTEAFF
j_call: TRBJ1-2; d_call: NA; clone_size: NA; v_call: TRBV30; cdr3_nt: TGTGCCTGGAGTACCCGCGGGATTGGCTACACCTTC; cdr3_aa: CAWSTRGIGYTF
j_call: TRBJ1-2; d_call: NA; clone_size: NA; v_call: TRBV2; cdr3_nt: TGTGCCAGCAGCGCAACCGGGACACTTAACTATGGCTACACCTTC; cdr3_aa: CASSATGTLNYGYTF
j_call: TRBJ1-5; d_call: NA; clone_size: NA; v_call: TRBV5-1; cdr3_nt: TGCGCCAGCAGCTTGGACAACGGGCAGCCCCAGCATTTT; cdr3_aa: CASSLDNGQPQHF
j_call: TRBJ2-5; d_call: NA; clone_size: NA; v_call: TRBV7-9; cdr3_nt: TGTGCCAGCAGCCAAATTTTGACTATACAAGAGACCCAGTACTTC; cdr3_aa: CASSQILTIQETQYF
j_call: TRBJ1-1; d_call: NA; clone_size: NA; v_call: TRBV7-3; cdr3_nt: TGTGCCAGCAGCTTAATGGGTGGGCAAAACACTGAAGCTTTCTTT; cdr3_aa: CASSLMGGQNTEAFF
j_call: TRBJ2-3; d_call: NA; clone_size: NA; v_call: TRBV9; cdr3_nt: TGTGCCAGCAGCCCGAGCGGTAGCACAGATACGCAGTATTTT; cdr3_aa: CASSPSGSTDTQYF
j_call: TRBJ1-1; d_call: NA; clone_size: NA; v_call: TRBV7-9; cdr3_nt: TGTGCCAGCAGCTGGACGGGAGCGAACACTGAAGCTTTCTTT; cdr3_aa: CASSWTGANTEAFF
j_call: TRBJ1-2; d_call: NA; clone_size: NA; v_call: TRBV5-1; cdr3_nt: TGCGCCAGCAGCTTGGAGCGGGGCGGCTACACCTTC; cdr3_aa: CASSLERGGYTF
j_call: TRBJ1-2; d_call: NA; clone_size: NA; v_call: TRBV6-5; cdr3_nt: TGTGCCAGCAGTTATCGAGGGCGAAGGAACTATGGCTACACCTTC; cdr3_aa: CASSYRGRRNYGYTF
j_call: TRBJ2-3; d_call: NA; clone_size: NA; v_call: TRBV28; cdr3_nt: TGTGCCAGCAGTCCCGGACTAACTAGCACAGATACGCAGTATTTT; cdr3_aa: CASSPGLTSTDTQYF